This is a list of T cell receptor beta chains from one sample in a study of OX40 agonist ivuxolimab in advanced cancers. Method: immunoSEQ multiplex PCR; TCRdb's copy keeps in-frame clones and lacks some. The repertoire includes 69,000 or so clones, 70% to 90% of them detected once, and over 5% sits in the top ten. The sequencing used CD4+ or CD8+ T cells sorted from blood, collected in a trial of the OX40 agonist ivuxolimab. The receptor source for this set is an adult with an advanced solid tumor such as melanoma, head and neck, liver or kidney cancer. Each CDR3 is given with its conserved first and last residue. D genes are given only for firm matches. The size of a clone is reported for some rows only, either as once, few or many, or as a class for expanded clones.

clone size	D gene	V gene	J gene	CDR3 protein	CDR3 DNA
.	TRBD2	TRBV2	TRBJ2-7	CASTGGLLYEQYF	TGTGCCAGCACGGGGGGACTTCTGTACGAGCAGTACTTC
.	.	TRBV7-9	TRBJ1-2	CASSLDPTRSYYGYTF	TGTGCCAGCAGCTTAGATCCGACCAGGAGCTACTATGGCTACACCTTC
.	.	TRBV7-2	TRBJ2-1	CASSSPPSNEQFF	TGTGCCAGCAGCTCCCCGCCCTCCAATGAGCAGTTCTTC
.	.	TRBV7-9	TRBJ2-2	CASSLETRTGELFF	TGTGCCAGCAGCTTGGAGACTAGAACCGGGGAGCTGTTTTTT
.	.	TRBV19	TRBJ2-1	CASKGTYSYNEQFF	TGTGCCAGTAAAGGGACTTACTCCTACAATGAGCAGTTCTTC
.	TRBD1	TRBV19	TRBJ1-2	CASSRTGNGYTF	TGTGCCAGTAGTAGGACAGGGAATGGCTACACCTTC
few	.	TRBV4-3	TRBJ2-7	CASSQGGGVSLYEQYF	TGCGCCAGCAGCCAAGGGGGCGGGGTTAGCCTCTACGAGCAGTACTTC
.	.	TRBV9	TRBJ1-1	CASSPLPRANTEAFF	TGTGCCAGCAGCCCCCTCCCCCGGGCCAACACTGAAGCTTTCTTT
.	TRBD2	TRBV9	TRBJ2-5	CASSAGGETQYF	TGTGCCAGCAGCGCGGGGGGGGAGACCCAGTACTTC
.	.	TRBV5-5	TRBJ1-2	CASSLWTEPSYGYTF	TGTGCCAGCAGCCTCTGGACAGAACCGTCCTATGGCTACACCTTC
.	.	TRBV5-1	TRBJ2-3	CASSLGGRTDTQYF	TGCGCCAGCAGCTTGGGAGGTCGTACAGATACGCAGTATTTT
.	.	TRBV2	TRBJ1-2	CASRQSRQDTF	TGTGCCAGCCGACAAAGCCGTCAAGACACCTTC
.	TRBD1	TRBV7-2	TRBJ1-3	CASSPGGVGNTIYF	TGTGCCAGCAGCCCAGGGGGGGTTGGAAACACCATATATTTT
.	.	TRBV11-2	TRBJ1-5	CASSLAPAHPQHF	TGTGCCAGCAGCTTAGCACCAGCCCATCCCCAGCATTTT
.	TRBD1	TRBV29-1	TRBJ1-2	CSVGRDRGSSNYGYTF	TGCAGCGTTGGGAGGGACAGGGGCTCTAGTAACTATGGCTACACCTTC
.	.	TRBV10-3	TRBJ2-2	CASRGLTSGELFF	TGTGCCAGCCGGGGCTTGACTTCCGGGGAGCTGTTTTTT
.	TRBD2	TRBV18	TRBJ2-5	CASSLLAGNYQETQYF	TGTGCCAGCTCTCTACTAGCGGGGAACTATCAAGAGACCCAGTACTTC
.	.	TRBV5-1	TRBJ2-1	CASSFGQNYNEQFF	TGCGCCAGCAGCTTTGGACAGAACTACAATGAGCAGTTCTTC
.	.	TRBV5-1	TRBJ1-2	CASGRGTEDGYTF	TGCGCCAGCGGCCGGGGGACTGAAGATGGCTACACCTTC
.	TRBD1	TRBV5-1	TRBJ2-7	CASSFTGATSYEQYF	TGCGCCAGCAGCTTTACAGGGGCTACCTCCTACGAGCAGTACTTC
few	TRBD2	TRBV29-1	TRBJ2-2	CSVTSGAGELFF	TGCAGCGTGACTAGCGGGGCCGGGGAGCTGTTTTTT
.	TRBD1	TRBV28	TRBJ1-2	CASSSAGQVGAYGYTF	TGTGCCAGCAGTTCCGCCGGACAGGTCGGGGCCTATGGCTACACCTTC
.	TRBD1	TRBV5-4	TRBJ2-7	CASGGTGGSYEQYF	TGTGCCAGCGGCGGGACAGGGGGATCCTACGAGCAGTACTTC
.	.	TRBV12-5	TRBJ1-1	CASGRARNTEAFF	TGTGCTAGTGGTCGTGCCCGGAACACTGAAGCTTTCTTT
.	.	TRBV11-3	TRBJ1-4	CASSLVSRGSEKLFF	TGTGCCAGCAGCTTAGTTTCCAGAGGTAGCGAAAAACTGTTTTTT
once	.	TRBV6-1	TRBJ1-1	CASSDPSMNTEAFF	TGTGCCAGCAGTGACCCCAGTATGAACACTGAAGCTTTCTTT
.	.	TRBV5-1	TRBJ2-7	CASSPDYSYEQYF	TGCGCCAGCAGCCCGGACTACTCCTACGAGCAGTACTTC
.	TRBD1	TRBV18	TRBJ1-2	CASSSQGRVYGYTF	TGTGCCAGCTCATCACAGGGGAGAGTATATGGCTACACCTTC
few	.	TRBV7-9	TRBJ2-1	CASSLLENEQFF	TGTGCCAGCAGCTTGTTGGAGAATGAGCAGTTCTTC
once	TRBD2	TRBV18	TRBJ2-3	CASSPTSGGSTDTQYF	TGTGCCAGCTCGCCGACTAGCGGGGGGAGCACAGATACGCAGTATTTT
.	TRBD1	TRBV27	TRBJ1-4	CASSLYGQGAKSEKLFF	TGTGCCAGCAGTTTATATGGACAGGGGGCAAAGAGTGAAAAACTGTTTTTT
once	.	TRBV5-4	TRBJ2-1	CASSLLQEQFF	TGTGCCAGCAGCTTGTTACAAGAGCAGTTCTTC
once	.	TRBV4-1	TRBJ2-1	CASSQNNEQFF	TGCGCCAGCAGCCAAAACAATGAGCAGTTCTTC
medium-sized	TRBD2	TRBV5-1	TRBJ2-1	CASRPGTSTTGEQFF	TGCGCCAGCAGACCCGGGACTAGCACTACGGGGGAGCAGTTCTTC
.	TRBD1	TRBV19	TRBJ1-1	CASSTGQGWTEAFF	TGTGCCAGTAGTACCGGACAGGGTTGGACTGAAGCTTTCTTT